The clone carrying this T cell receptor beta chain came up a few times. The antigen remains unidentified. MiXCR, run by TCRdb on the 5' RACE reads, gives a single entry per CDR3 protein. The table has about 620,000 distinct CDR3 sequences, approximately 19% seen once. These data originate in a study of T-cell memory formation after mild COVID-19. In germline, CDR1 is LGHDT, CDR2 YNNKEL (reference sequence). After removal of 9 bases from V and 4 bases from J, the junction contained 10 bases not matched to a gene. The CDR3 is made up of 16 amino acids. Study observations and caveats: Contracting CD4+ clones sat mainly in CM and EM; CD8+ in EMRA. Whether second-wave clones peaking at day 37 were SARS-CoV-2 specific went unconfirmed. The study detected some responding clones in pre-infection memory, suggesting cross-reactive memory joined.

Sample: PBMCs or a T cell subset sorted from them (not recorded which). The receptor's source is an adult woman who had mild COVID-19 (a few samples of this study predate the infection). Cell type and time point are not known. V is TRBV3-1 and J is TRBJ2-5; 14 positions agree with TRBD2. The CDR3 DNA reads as TGTGCCAGTGACTTGACTAGCGGGGGGGCCCGAGAGACCCAGTACTTC. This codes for CASDLTSGGARETQYF.